This is a list of T cell receptor beta chains from one sample in a study of regulatory T cells in long-lasting Graves disease. TCRdb independently ran MiXCR on the multiplex PCR reads; one entry per CDR3 protein. Of about 400,000 distinct CDR3 sequences listed, about 15% are singletons. The sample was also linked to a second study, of T cells in Graves' hyperthyroidism and ophthalmopathy.

Source: peripheral blood mononuclear cells (PBMCs), taken at new diagnosis, from a patient treated with antithyroid drugs. The receptors here all came from a woman between 35 and 50 years old with Graves disease. Both conserved end residues are part of each CDR3. A D gene is named only where the DNA matches it firmly. Part of the rows lack a size; the others show once, few, many or a class for expanded clones.

j_call | clone_size | d_call | v_call | cdr3_aa | cdr3_nt
TRBJ2-1 | NA | TRBD2 | TRBV2 | CASIRTSGNNEQFF | TGTGCCAGCATAAGGACTAGCGGGAACAATGAGCAGTTCTTC
TRBJ2-3 | NA | NA | TRBV10-2 | CASTGGIQTDTQYF | TGCGCCAGCACCGGGGGAATACAAACAGATACGCAGTATTTT
TRBJ2-5 | many | NA | TRBV29-1 | CSVEPPRAGNGETQYF | TGCAGCGTAGAACCTCCTCGGGCAGGGAACGGAGAGACCCAGTACTTC
TRBJ2-1 | many | NA | TRBV11-2 | CASSTPGLSNNEQFF | TGTGCCAGCAGCACCCCCGGACTTTCCAACAATGAGCAGTTCTTC
TRBJ2-3 | many | TRBD2 | TRBV28 | CASSFRREVVGTDTQYF | TGTGCCAGCAGTTTCCGGCGGGAGGTGGTGGGCACAGATACGCAGTATTTT
TRBJ2-2 | NA | NA | TRBV9 | CASSQRTDTGELFF | TGTGCCAGCAGCCAACGGACAGACACCGGGGAGCTGTTTTTT
TRBJ1-1 | NA | NA | TRBV28 | CASSIWAEGTEAFF | TGTGCCAGCAGTATCTGGGCGGAGGGCACTGAAGCTTTCTTT
TRBJ1-1 | few | TRBD1 | TRBV25-1 | CASSGFRGAGSEAFF | TGTGCCAGCAGCGGATTCAGGGGGGCAGGATCTGAAGCTTTCTTT
TRBJ2-1 | many | TRBD1 | TRBV12-5 | CASGFLVQGASYNEQFF | TGTGCTAGTGGTTTCCTTGTCCAGGGGGCTTCCTACAATGAGCAGTTCTTC
TRBJ2-1 | many | NA | TRBV28 | CASSFSRNNEQFF | TGTGCCAGCAGTTTTAGTCGGAACAATGAGCAGTTCTTC
TRBJ2-2 | many | TRBD2 | TRBV12-3/TRBV12-4 | CASSYSGTNTGELFF | TGTGCCAGCAGCTATAGCGGGACGAACACCGGGGAGCTGTTTTTT
TRBJ2-7 | NA | NA | TRBV6-1 | CASRTSQGRNEQYF | TGTGCCAGCAGAACCTCACAGGGGAGGAACGAGCAGTACTTC
TRBJ1-5 | many | TRBD1 | TRBV15 | CATSRVGTDGNQPQHF | TGTGCCACCAGCAGAGTGGGGACAGACGGCAATCAGCCCCAGCATTTT
TRBJ1-4 | NA | NA | TRBV19 | CASSRPGAPAEKLFF | TGTGCCAGTAGTAGACCCGGGGCCCCGGCTGAAAAACTGTTTTTT
TRBJ2-3 | many | NA | TRBV3-1 | CASSHGGSAYTDTQYF | TGTGCCAGCAGCCACGGTGGAAGCGCCTACACAGATACGCAGTATTTT
TRBJ2-1 | many | TRBD2 | TRBV6-2/TRBV6-3 | CATSPSGSGNEQFF | TGTGCCACTTCTCCTAGCGGGAGCGGTAATGAGCAGTTCTTC
TRBJ2-3 | many | NA | TRBV20-1 | CSAGPPGGVGVGTDTQYF | TGCAGTGCCGGACCTCCAGGGGGGGTCGGTGTTGGCACAGATACGCAGTATTTT
TRBJ2-2 | many | TRBD1 | TRBV11-3 | CASSLWTGFRTGELFF | TGTGCCAGCAGCTTATGGACAGGGTTTCGCACCGGGGAGCTGTTTTTT
TRBJ2-7 | many | NA | TRBV28 | CASTMASPYEQYF | TGTGCCAGCACTATGGCGTCACCCTACGAGCAGTACTTC
TRBJ2-7 | NA | TRBD1 | TRBV27 | CASSGTGVEQYF | TGTGCCAGCAGCGGGACAGGGGTGGAGCAGTACTTC
TRBJ2-1 | NA | TRBD2 | TRBV10-3 | CAISSVLAFDEQFF | TGTGCCATCAGCAGTGTACTAGCGTTTGATGAGCAGTTCTTC
TRBJ1-3 | many | NA | TRBV28 | CASRRPGSGNTIYF | TGTGCCAGCAGGCGACCAGGTTCTGGAAACACCATATATTTT
TRBJ2-1 | many | TRBD1 | TRBV18 | CASSLGTGNEQFF | TGTGCCAGCTCACTAGGGACAGGAAATGAGCAGTTCTTC
TRBJ2-3 | NA | NA | TRBV19 | CASSFPTDTQYF | TGTGCCAGTAGTTTCCCCACAGATACGCAGTATTTT
TRBJ1-5 | few | TRBD1 | TRBV28 | CASTPRDRGGQPQHF | TGTGCCAGCACCCCTCGGGACAGAGGGGGTCAGCCCCAGCATTTT
TRBJ2-3 | NA | NA | TRBV4-1 | CASSQAAYTDTQYF | TGCGCCAGCAGCCAAGCTGCCTACACAGATACGCAGTATTTT
TRBJ1-2 | few | TRBD1 | TRBV7-9 | CASSTDRDYGYTF | TGTGCCAGCAGCACTGACAGGGACTATGGCTACACCTTC
TRBJ1-1 | NA | NA | TRBV7-8 | CASSPQRLGDGTETFF | TGTGCCAGCAGCCCGCAAAGGTTAGGGGATGGCACTGAAACTTTCTTT